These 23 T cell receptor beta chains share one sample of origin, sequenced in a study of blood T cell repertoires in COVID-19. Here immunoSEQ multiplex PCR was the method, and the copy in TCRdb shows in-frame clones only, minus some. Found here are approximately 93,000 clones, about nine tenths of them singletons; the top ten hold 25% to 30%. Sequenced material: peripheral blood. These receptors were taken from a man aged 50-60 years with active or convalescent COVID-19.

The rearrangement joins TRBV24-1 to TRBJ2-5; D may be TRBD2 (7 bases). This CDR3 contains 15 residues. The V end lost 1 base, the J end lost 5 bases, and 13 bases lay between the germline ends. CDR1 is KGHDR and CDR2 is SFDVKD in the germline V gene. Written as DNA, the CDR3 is TGTGCCACCAGTGATTTAAGGGGGGGAACGGAGACCCAGTACTTC. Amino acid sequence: CATSDLRGGTETQYF.

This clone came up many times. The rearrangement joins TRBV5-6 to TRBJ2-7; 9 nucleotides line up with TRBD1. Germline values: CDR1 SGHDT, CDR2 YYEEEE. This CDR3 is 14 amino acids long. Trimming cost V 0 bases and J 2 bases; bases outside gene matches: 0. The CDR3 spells CASSLGQGAYEQYF. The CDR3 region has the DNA TGTGCCAGCAGCTTGGGACAGGGGGCCTACGAGCAGTACTTC.

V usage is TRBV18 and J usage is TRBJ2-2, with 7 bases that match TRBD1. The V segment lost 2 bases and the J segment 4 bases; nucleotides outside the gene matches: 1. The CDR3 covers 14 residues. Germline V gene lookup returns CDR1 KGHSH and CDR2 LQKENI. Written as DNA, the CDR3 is TGTGCCAGCTCACCAGCAGGGGGCACCGGGGAGCTGTTTTTT. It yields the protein CASSPAGGTGELFF.

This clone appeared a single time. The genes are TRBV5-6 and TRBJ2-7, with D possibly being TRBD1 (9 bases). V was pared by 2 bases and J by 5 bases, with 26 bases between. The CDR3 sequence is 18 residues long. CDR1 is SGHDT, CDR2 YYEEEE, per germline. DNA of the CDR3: TGTGCCAGCAGCTTAGCTAGGACAGGGGACGGGAGGGGGAACGAGCAGTACTTC. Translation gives CASSLARTGDGRGNEQYF. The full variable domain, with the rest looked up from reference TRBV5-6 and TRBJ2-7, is DAGVTQSPTHLIKTRGQQVTLRCSPKSGHDTVSWYQQALGQGPQFIFQYYEEEERQRGNFPDRFSGHQFPNYSSELNVNALLLGDSALYLCASSLARTGDGRGNEQYFGPGTRLTVT.

The CDR3 bases are TGTGCCAGCAGTGAAGCGGGGCCCTATGGCTACACCTTC. It yields the protein CASSEAGPYGYTF. J is TRBJ1-2 and V is TRBV6-1; tentatively, D is TRBD1 (5 bases). Trimming took 0 bases from V and 4 from J, leaving 6 bases between them. The CDR3 loop spans 13 amino acids. The germline gives CDR1 MNHNS, CDR2 SASEGT.

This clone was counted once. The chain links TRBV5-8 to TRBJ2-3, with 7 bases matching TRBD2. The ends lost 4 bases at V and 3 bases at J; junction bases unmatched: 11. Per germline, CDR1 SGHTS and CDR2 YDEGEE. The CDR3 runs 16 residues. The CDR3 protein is CASSPRLGGRTDTQYF. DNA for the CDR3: TGTGCCAGCAGCCCCCGACTGGGCGGGAGAACAGATACGCAGTATTTT.

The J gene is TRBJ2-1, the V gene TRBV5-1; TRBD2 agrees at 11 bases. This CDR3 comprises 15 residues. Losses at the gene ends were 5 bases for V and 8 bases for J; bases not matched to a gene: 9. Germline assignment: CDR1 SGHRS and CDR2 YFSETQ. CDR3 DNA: TGCGCCAGCAGTCCTAGCGGGAGGATCCTCGATGAGCAGTTCTTC. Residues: CASSPSGRILDEQFF.

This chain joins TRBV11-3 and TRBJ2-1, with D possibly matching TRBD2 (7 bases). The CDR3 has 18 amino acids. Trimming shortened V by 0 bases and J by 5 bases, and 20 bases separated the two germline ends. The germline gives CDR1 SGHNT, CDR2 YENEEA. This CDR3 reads CASSLDWGGRETHNEQFF. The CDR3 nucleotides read TGTGCCAGCAGCTTAGATTGGGGGGGGCGAGAAACCCACAATGAGCAGTTCTTC.

CDR3 residues: CASTPQGGGSPLHF. The DNA for the CDR3 is TGTGCCAGCACCCCACAGGGGGGTGGTTCACCCCTCCACTTT. This chain links TRBV28 with TRBJ1-6; TRBD1 agrees at 8 bases. Germline V gives CDR1 MDHEN, CDR2 SYDVKM. With V trimmed by 7 bases and J by 9 bases, 8 bases remained unmatched. The CDR3 contains 14 residues.

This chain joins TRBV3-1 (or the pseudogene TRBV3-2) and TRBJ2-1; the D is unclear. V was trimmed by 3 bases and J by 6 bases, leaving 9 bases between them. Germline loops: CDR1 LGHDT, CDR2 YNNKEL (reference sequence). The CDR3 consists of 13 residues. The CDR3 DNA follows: TGTGCCAGCAGCCATTCTAATCCCAATGAGCAGTTCTTC. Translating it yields CASSHSNPNEQFF.

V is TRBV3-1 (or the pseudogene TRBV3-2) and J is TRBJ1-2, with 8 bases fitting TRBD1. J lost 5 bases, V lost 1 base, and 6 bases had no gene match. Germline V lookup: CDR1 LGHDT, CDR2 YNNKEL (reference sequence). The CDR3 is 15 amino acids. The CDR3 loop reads CASSQGTGRGYGYTF. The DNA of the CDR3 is TGTGCCAGCAGCCAAGGGACAGGGAGGGGGTATGGCTACACCTTC.

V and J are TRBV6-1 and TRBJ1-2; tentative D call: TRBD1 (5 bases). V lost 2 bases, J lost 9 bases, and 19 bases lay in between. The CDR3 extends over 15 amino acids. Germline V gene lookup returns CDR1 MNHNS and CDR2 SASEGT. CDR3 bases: TGTGCCAGCAGTGAATCGGGTGGGAGGACAATTAGCTACACCTTC. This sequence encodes CASSESGGRTISYTF.

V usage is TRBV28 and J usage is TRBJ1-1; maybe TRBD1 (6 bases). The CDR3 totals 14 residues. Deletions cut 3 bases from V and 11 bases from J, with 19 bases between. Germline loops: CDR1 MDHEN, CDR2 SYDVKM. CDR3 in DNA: TGTGCCAGCAGTTTTTGGACAGAGAGATCCGAGGCTTTCTTT. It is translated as CASSFWTERSEAFF.

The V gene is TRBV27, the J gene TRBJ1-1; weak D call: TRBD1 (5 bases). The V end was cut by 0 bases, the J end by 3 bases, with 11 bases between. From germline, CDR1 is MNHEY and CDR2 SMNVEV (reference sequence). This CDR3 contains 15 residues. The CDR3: CASSLSIRVHTEAFF. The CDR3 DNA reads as TGTGCCAGCAGTTTATCGATCAGGGTCCACACTGAAGCTTTCTTT.

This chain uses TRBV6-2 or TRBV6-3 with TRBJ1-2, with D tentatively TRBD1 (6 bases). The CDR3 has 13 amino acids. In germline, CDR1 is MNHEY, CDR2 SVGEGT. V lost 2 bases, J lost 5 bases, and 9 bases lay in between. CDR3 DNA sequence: TGTGCCAGCAGTTACCAGGGGCAATATGGCTACACCTTC. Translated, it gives CASSYQGQYGYTF.

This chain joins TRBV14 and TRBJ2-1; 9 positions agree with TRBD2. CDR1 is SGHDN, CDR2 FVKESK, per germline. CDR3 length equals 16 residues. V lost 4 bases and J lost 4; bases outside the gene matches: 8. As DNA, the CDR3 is TGTGCCAGCAGCCTAAATTCCCTAGCGGGGTACAATGAGCAGTTCTTC. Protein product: CASSLNSLAGYNEQFF.

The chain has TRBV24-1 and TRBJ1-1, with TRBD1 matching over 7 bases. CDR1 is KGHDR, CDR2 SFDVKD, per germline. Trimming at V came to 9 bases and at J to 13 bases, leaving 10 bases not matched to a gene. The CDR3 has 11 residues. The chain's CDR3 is CATQYADRNFF. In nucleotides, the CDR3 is TGTGCCACCCAGTACGCGGACAGGAATTTCTTT.

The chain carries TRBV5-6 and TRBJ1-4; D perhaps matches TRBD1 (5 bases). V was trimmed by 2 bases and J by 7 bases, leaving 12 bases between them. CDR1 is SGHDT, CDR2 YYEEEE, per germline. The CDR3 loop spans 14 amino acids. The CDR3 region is CASSFRTGGEKLFF. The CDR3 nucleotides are TGTGCCAGCAGCTTCCGGACCGGGGGTGAAAAACTGTTTTTT.

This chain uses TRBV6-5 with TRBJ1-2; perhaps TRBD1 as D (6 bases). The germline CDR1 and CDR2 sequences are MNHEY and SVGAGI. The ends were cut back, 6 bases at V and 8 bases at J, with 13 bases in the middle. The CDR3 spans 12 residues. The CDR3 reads CASSDTGWGYTF. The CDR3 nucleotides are TGTGCCAGCAGCGATACAGGGTGGGGCTACACCTTC.

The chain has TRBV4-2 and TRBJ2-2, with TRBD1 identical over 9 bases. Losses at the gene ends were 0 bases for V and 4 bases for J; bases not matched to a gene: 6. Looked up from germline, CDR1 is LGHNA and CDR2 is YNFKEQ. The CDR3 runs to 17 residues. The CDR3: CASSQDDRGTLTGELFF. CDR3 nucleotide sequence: TGTGCCAGCAGCCAAGATGACAGGGGGACCCTCACCGGGGAGCTGTTTTTT.

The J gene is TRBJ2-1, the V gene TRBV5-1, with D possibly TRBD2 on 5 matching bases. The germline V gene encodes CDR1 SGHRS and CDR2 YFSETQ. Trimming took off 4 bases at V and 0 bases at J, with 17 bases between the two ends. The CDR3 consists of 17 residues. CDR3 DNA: TGCGCCAGCAGCGTGGAGCTGAGGGAGCTCTCCTACAATGAGCAGTTCTTC. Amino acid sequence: CASSVELRELSYNEQFF.

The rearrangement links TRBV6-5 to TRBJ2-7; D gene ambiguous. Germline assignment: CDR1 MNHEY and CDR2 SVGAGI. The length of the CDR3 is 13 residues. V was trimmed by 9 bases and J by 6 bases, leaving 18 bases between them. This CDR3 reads CASGLTRSPEQYF. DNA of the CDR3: TGTGCCAGTGGCCTGACACGCTCTCCCGAGCAGTACTTC.

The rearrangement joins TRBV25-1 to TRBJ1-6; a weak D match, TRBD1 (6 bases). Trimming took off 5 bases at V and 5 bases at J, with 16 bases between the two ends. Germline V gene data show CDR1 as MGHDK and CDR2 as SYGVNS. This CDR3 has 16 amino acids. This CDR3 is CASSSDPGQNNSPLHF. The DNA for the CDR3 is TGTGCCAGCAGTTCAGATCCGGGACAAAATAATTCACCCCTCCACTTT.